This TCR beta chain was identified during a study of T cell responses to AZD1222 COVID-19 vaccine. Sequencing used immunoSEQ multiplex PCR; TCRdb keeps in-frame clones, though not all of them. The data show around 160,000 clones, about 92% seen once. The ends were cut back, 0 bases at V and 0 bases at J, with 9 bases in the middle. The CDR3 has 16 amino acids. Germline V gene sequence: CDR1 SGHAT, CDR2 FQDESV (reference sequence). Sequences were derived from peripheral blood, sampled on day 0 of AZD1222 vaccination. The clonotype was recovered from an adult in good health. The gene calls are TRBV11-1 and TRBJ2-1, with D uncertain. The CDR3, as DNA: TGTGCCAGCAGCTTAGCGCAGGCCCGCTCCTACAATGAGCAGTTCTTC. It translates to CASSLAQARSYNEQFF. Drawing the rest from reference TRBV11-1 and TRBJ2-1, the complete variable domain is EAEVAQSPRYKITEKSQAVAFWCDPISGHATLYWYRQILGQGPELLVQFQDESVVDDSQLPKDRFSAERLKGVDSTLKIQPAELGDSAMYLCASSLAQARSYNEQFFGPGTRLTVL.